The TCR beta chain under discussion was sequenced for a study of T cell responses to AZD1222 COVID-19 vaccine. CDR1 and CDR2 from the germline V gene are LNHDA and SQIVND (reference sequence). The CDR3 runs to 13 residues. Trimming pared 8 bases from V and 1 base from J, leaving 11 bases between. TCRdb keeps only in-frame clones here, not all; method: immunoSEQ multiplex PCR. The sample includes roughly 160,000 clones, 92% seen only once; the top ten take 1% to 1.5%. The chain has TRBV19 and TRBJ2-5, with D unresolved. The source is an adult who received the AZD1222 COVID-19 vaccine. Sequencing was performed on peripheral blood, taken 28 days after the second AZD1222 dose. CDR3 sequence reads: CASRGRPQETQYF. CDR3 sequence (DNA): TGTGCCAGTCGCGGCAGGCCCCAAGAGACCCAGTACTTC. The full variable domain, completed using reference TRBV19 and TRBJ2-5, is DGGITQSPKYLFRKEGQNVTLSCEQNLNHDAMYWYRQDPGQGLRLIYYSQIVNDFQKGDIAEGYSVSREKKESFPLTVTSAQKNPTAFYLCASRGRPQETQYFGPGTRLLVL.